This T cell receptor (beta chain) was identified during a study of a mutant IDH1 vaccine in newly diagnosed glioma. The overall study: The start of vaccination came 4-6 weeks after radiotherapy alone, or with temozolomide cycles. Visit V12 was at week 35; visit V13 was at week 47.

Profiling relied on immunoSEQ multiplex PCR, and the TCRdb table lists in-frame clones only, not all of them. The table lists roughly 52,000 clones, 80% to 90% of them singletons. In the case of this clone: Its target is not known.

With 5 bases clipped from V and 2 bases from J, the junction kept 11 bases outside the gene matches. This CDR3 is built from 17 residues. CDR1 is SGHNT and CDR2 is YENEEA in the germline V gene. Noted time point: week 35, safety follow-up. Topical imiquimod accompanied each vaccine dose, which consisted of 300 ug of mutant IDH1 20-mer peptide. Every donor had a new WHO grade 3 or 4 astrocytoma that was IDH1-mutant, with loss of nuclear ATRX. Regarding the study as a whole: Pseudoprogression appears to have had no connection to changes in top peripheral T cell clonotypes.

The sequence derives from a woman under 30 with glioma. The material sequenced was PBMCs, taken from a glioma patient whose treatment included an IDH1 peptide vaccine. The chain uses TRBV11-3 and TRBJ2-1; 8 nucleotides align to TRBD2. The CDR3 here is CASSREGGGPAYNEQFF. The DNA for the CDR3 is TGTGCCAGCAGCCGGGAGGGTGGGGGGCCGGCCTACAATGAGCAGTTCTTC.